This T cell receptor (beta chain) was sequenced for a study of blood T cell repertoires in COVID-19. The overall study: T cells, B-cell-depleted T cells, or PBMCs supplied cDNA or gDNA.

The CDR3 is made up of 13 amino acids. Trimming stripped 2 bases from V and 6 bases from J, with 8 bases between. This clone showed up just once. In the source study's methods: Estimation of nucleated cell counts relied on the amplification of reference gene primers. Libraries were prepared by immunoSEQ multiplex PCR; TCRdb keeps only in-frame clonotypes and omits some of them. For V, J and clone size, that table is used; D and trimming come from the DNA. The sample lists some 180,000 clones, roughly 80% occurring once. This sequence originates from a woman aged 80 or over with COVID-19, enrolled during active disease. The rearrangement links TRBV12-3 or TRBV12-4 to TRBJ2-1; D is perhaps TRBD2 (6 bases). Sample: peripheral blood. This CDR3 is CASSLRGGNEQFF. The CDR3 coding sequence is TGTGCCAGCAGTTTAAGGGGAGGCAATGAGCAGTTCTTC.